This T cell receptor beta chain was sequenced during a study of CD8+ T cells in alopecia areata. From germline, CDR1 is SEHNR and CDR2 FQNEAQ (reference sequence). The CDR3 has 14 amino acids. V was trimmed by 1 base and J by 5 bases, leaving 11 bases between them. Extraction and reverse transcription of RNA yielded cDNA as the sequencing template. Method: immunoSEQ multiplex PCR; TCRdb's copy keeps in-frame clones and lacks some. This table holds around 69,000 clones, about three fifths found once. This clone was seen a handful of times. The chain is built from TRBV7-9 and TRBJ2-5; no clear D gene. The origin of this receptor is a human donor with alopecia areata. This specimen consisted of CD8+ T cells sorted from blood, obtained at week 0. This CDR3 reads CASSLVGTGETQYF. CDR3 in DNA: TGTGCCAGCAGCTTAGTTGGCACTGGGGAGACCCAGTACTTC.